The 31 T cell receptor beta chains in this list originate from one sample, sequenced in a study of CD8 T cells in ankylosing spondylitis. TCRdb re-called the 5' RACE reads through MiXCR, storing one row per CDR3 protein. The sample holds some 250,000 distinct CDR3 sequences, roughly 10% seen once. Sequencing used blood, either unsorted or a sorted T cell fraction (not recorded which). The receptors here all came from a male donor with ankylosing spondylitis or in good health (not recorded which).

The sample holds many counts of this clonotype. CDR3: CASSLDLNGNTIYF. CDR3 DNA: TGCGCCAGCAGCCTCGATCTGAACGGAAACACCATATATTTT. The V call is TRBV5-1, the J call TRBJ1-3; D gene uncertain. Germline V gives CDR1 SGHRS, CDR2 YFSETQ. The V and J ends lost 4 bases and 4 bases respectively, with 12 bases between them. The CDR3 spans 14 residues.

This clonotype was recorded many times. The rearrangement joins TRBV20-1 to TRBJ1-1; 9 nucleotides agree with TRBD1. V shed 1 base and J 3 bases; nucleotides not matched to a gene: 6. There are 15 residues in the CDR3. Looked up from germline, CDR1 is DFQATT and CDR2 is SNEGSKA (reference sequence). The CDR3 is CSARVHRGRDTEAFF. The CDR3 DNA reads TGCAGTGCTAGAGTTCACAGGGGGCGCGACACTGAAGCTTTCTTT.

The genes are TRBV6-5 and TRBJ2-1; D unclear. Trimming took 0 bases from V and 0 from J, leaving 6 bases between them. This CDR3 spans 15 amino acids. The V gene's germline CDR1 is MNHEY and CDR2 SVGAGI. The CDR3 is CASSYSSSSYNEQFF. DNA for the CDR3: TGTGCCAGCAGTTACTCTTCGAGCTCCTACAATGAGCAGTTCTTC.

This rearrangement joins TRBV11-2 to TRBJ2-7; D remains ambiguous. V was shortened by 3 bases and J by 1 base, with 19 bases between the two germline ends. Germline lookup yields CDR1 SGHAT and CDR2 FQNNGV. The CDR3 is 17 amino acids. CDR3 sequence: CASSLRSERKDSYEQYF. DNA for the CDR3: TGTGCCAGCAGCTTGAGGTCAGAGCGAAAAGATTCCTACGAGCAGTACTTC.

This clonotype was observed a handful of times. The chain has TRBV27 and TRBJ2-7, with D possibly matching TRBD2 (5 bases). The CDR3 totals 13 residues. Germline V gene sequence: CDR1 MNHEY, CDR2 SMNVEV (reference sequence). V was pared by 5 bases and J by 4 bases, with 12 bases between. CDR3 in DNA: TGTGCCAGCAGTCCAACTGGACTGTACGAGCAGTACTTC. It yields the protein CASSPTGLYEQYF.

This clonotype occurred many times. The V and J genes are TRBV12-3 or TRBV12-4 and TRBJ2-7, with TRBD2 identical over 9 bases. The CDR3 extends over 15 amino acids. V was clipped by 6 bases and J by 3 bases; unmatched bases: 9. The CDR3 here is CASSALFSGSYEQYF. CDR3 nucleotides: TGTGCCAGCAGCGCCCTGTTTAGCGGGAGCTACGAGCAGTACTTC.

This clonotype was counted many times. The chain links TRBV20-1 to TRBJ2-7; 8 bases agree with TRBD2. Looked up from germline, CDR1 is DFQATT and CDR2 is SNEGSKA (reference sequence). The J segment lost 0 bases and the V segment lost 3 bases, leaving 1 base of the junction unmatched. The CDR3 is 13 amino acids. The CDR3 is CSARGLDSYEQYF. The DNA of the CDR3 is TGCAGTGCTAGGGGACTAGACTCCTACGAGCAGTACTTC.

In this sample, this clonotype turned up many times. The gene calls are TRBV4-2 and TRBJ2-2, with 7 bases lining up with TRBD2. The V gene end was trimmed by 0 bases and the J gene end by 1 base; junction bases not matched to a gene: 5. This CDR3 spans 17 amino acids. The germline V gene has CDR1 LGHNA and CDR2 YNFKEQ. The CDR3 sequence: CASSQDIAGVNTGELFF. CDR3 nucleotide sequence: TGTGCCAGCAGCCAAGATATCGCGGGAGTGAACACCGGGGAGCTGTTTTTT.

The table lists this clonotype with many counts. The rearrangement links TRBV5-1 to TRBJ2-7; TRBD2 agrees at 8 bases. The CDR3 length is 13 residues. V was pared by 4 bases and J by 4 bases, with 4 bases of the junction left unmatched. Germline CDR1 and CDR2: SGHRS and YFSETQ. DNA of the CDR3: TGCGCCAGCAGCCCCGGGGGGGGTTACGAGCAGTACTTC. Protein sequence: CASSPGGGYEQYF. The full variable domain, rest sourced from reference TRBV5-1 and TRBJ2-7, is KAGVTQTPRYLIKTRGQQVTLSCSPISGHRSVSWYQQTPGQGLQFLFEYFSETQRNKGNFPGRFSGRQFSNSRSEMNVSTLELGDSALYLCASSPGGGYEQYFGPGTRLTVT.

This clonotype was picked up many times. The J gene is TRBJ2-7, the V gene TRBV12-3 or TRBV12-4, with 7 bases fitting TRBD2. Trimming at V came to 2 bases and at J to 3 bases, leaving 1 base not matched to a gene. This CDR3 has 13 amino acids. The CDR3 DNA follows: TGTGCCAGCAGTTTACCGGGGGGCTACGAGCAGTACTTC. It is translated as CASSLPGGYEQYF.

The CDR3: CASSLFGTENNEQFF. Written as DNA, the CDR3 is TGTGCCAGCAGCTTATTTGGGACGGAGAACAATGAGCAGTTCTTC. J is TRBJ2-1 and V is TRBV7-9, with D tentatively TRBD1 or TRBD2 (5 bases each). V was cut by 2 bases and J by 5 bases, with 13 bases left in between. The germline V gene encodes CDR1 SEHNR and CDR2 FQNEAQ (reference sequence). The CDR3 sequence is 15 residues long.

This clonotype was seen at least ten times. The chain employs TRBV5-5 and TRBJ2-7, with a possible D match to TRBD2 (6 bases). V dropped 1 base and J dropped 6 bases, with 14 bases sitting between them. This CDR3 spans 14 amino acids. Germline assignment: CDR1 SGHKS and CDR2 YYEKEE (reference sequence). CDR3 DNA sequence: TGTGCCAGCAGCTTGATGGGGGGTATTGGCGAGCAGTACTTC. Protein product: CASSLMGGIGEQYF.

The table lists this clonotype with many counts. V is TRBV5-1 and J is TRBJ2-4, with TRBD2 matching over 8 bases. This CDR3 region has 17 residues. Per germline, CDR1 SGHRS and CDR2 YFSETQ. V was pared by 4 bases and J by 0 bases, with 9 bases of the junction left unmatched. CDR3 nucleotides: TGCGCCAGCAGCCCGGAGCGGGGGAGGGGAGCCAAAAACATTCAGTACTTC. It codes for CASSPERGRGAKNIQYF.

Ten or more counts support this clonotype. CDR3 sequence: CASSLSHPAGYEQYF. CDR3 sequence (DNA): TGTGCCAGCAGTTTATCGCACCCAGCGGGGTACGAGCAGTACTTC. V usage is TRBV27 and J usage is TRBJ2-7, with 7 bases identical to TRBD2. Germline-derived CDR1 and CDR2 are MNHEY and SMNVEV (reference sequence). This CDR3 is 15 amino acids long. V lost 0 bases, J lost 4 bases, and 6 bases stayed unmatched.

This clonotype was counted only a few times. The chain employs TRBV5-1 and TRBJ1-1, with no clear D. The CDR3 is made up of 14 amino acids. Trimming took off 4 bases at V and 1 base at J, with 11 bases between the two ends. Germline CDR1 and CDR2: SGHRS and YFSETQ. The CDR3: CASSAGFENTEAFF. DNA of the CDR3: TGCGCCAGCAGCGCCGGATTTGAGAACACTGAAGCTTTCTTT.

The genes are TRBV12-3 or TRBV12-4 and TRBJ2-1; TRBD2 is a possible D gene (5 bases). Deletions cut 4 bases from V and 15 bases from J, with 16 bases between. The CDR3 length is 12 residues. The CDR3 sequence is CASSSDYHQPFF. The CDR3 DNA follows: TGTGCCAGCAGTTCAGACTACCACCAACCGTTCTTC.

This clonotype has at least ten counts. V and J are TRBV5-1 and TRBJ1-1, with 9 positions matching TRBD1. Germline CDR1 reads SGHRS; CDR2 reads YFSETQ. CDR3 length: 16 residues. J gave up 4 bases and V 1 base, and 8 bases lay outside the gene matches. CDR3 residues: CASSLTGTGRVTEAFF. For the CDR3, the DNA is TGCGCCAGCAGCTTGACAGGGACAGGGAGGGTCACTGAAGCTTTCTTT.

This clonotype was found many times. The gene calls are TRBV29-1 and TRBJ2-1, with TRBD2 identical over 9 bases. CDR1 and CDR2 from the germline V gene are SQVTM and ANQGSEA. Trimming took 5 bases from V and 13 from J; bases not matched to a gene: 6. The CDR3 extends over 11 amino acids. CDR3 coding DNA: TGCAGCGTTTGGCGGGAGGGCGAACAGTTCTTC. Its translation: CSVWREGEQFF.

This clonotype was seen repeatedly, ten times or more. The chain links TRBV25-1 to TRBJ1-6, with D hard to call. The CDR3 spans 13 residues. From germline, CDR1 is MGHDK and CDR2 SYGVNS. V gave up 3 bases and J gave up 8 bases, with 8 bases separating them. The CDR3 reads CASSDYGDSPLHF. The CDR3 bases are TGTGCCAGCAGTGACTACGGTGATTCACCCCTCCACTTT.

The table lists this clonotype with a count of one. The V gene is TRBV20-1, the J gene TRBJ2-3; no clear D. V lost 3 bases, J lost 5 bases, and 9 bases lay in between. Germline V CDR1 and CDR2: DFQATT, SNEGSKA (reference sequence). This CDR3 spans 12 amino acids. CDR3 in DNA: TGCAGTGCTAGTCGACTCGGAGATACGCAGTATTTT. It specifies CSASRLGDTQYF.

This clonotype was counted ten times or more. V and J are TRBV29-1 and TRBJ1-2; D is ambiguous. Germline loops: CDR1 SQVTM, CDR2 ANQGSEA. V was shortened by 5 bases and J by 6 bases, with 7 bases between the two germline ends. The CDR3 sequence is 10 residues long. The CDR3 DNA follows: TGCAGCGTTCGGGAGGATGGCTACACCTTC. Its translation: CSVREDGYTF.

This clonotype occurred a few times. The CDR3 is CASIPHLGGQTHTDTQYF. The CDR3 nucleotides are TGTGCCAGCATCCCGCACTTGGGGGGACAGACCCACACAGATACGCAGTATTTT. The rearrangement links TRBV28 to TRBJ2-3; a possible D gene is TRBD1 (7 bases). Between the trimmed V and J ends, which lost 7 bases and 2 bases, there was a span of 25 bases. CDR3 length: 18 amino acids. CDR1 and CDR2 (germline): MDHEN, SYDVKM.

The rearrangement links TRBV6-1 to TRBJ1-2; TRBD1 matches at 12 bases. This CDR3 region has 15 residues. V gave up 6 bases and J gave up 7 bases; unmatched junction bases: 9. Germline CDR1 and CDR2: MNHNS and SASEGT. The CDR3 sequence: CASRRGGTGGTGYTF. In DNA form, the CDR3 reads TGTGCCAGCAGAAGAGGAGGGACAGGGGGCACTGGCTACACCTTC.

This clonotype occurred many times. This rearrangement joins TRBV7-2 to TRBJ1-2; D not certain. The CDR3 totals 13 residues. The germline V and J ends were trimmed by 5 bases and 4 bases, with 11 bases remaining between them. Germline V lookup: CDR1 SGHTA, CDR2 FQGNSA. CDR3 sequence (DNA): TGTGCCAGCAGCCCCACATTCCTCTATGGCTACACCTTC. This gives the protein CASSPTFLYGYTF.

The chain uses TRBV20-1 and TRBJ2-5; D might be TRBD2 (6 bases). CDR1 is DFQATT, CDR2 SNEGSKA, per germline (reference sequence). This CDR3 contains 13 residues. With 3 bases removed from V and 2 bases from J, the gap between germline ends came to 10 bases. CDR3: CSASNGGQETQYF. The CDR3 region has the DNA TGCAGTGCTAGTAATGGAGGGCAAGAGACCCAGTACTTC.

The chain is built from TRBV7-2 and TRBJ2-1; D possibly corresponds to TRBD2 (5 bases). With 8 bases removed from V and 8 bases from J, the gap between germline ends came to 19 bases. CDR3 length equals 14 residues. CDR1 is SGHTA and CDR2 is FQGNSA in the germline V gene. CDR3 coding DNA: TGTGCCAGCTCATTGTCCGGAGGCAGCGATGAGCAGTTCTTC. Encoded protein: CASSLSGGSDEQFF.

The rearrangement links TRBV19 to TRBJ2-7, with a tentative D call TRBD1 (6 bases). This CDR3 spans 16 amino acids. Germline V gives CDR1 LNHDA, CDR2 SQIVND (reference sequence). The V end was cut by 4 bases, the J end by 0 bases, with 16 bases between. CDR3: CASSRGVDSSSYEQYF. CDR3 DNA: TGTGCCAGTAGTAGAGGTGTGGACAGTAGCTCCTACGAGCAGTACTTC.

The chain has TRBV5-1 and TRBJ2-7; D not certain. The CDR3 covers 13 residues. CDR1 and CDR2 from the germline V gene are SGHRS and YFSETQ. V shed 1 base and J shed 3 bases, with 8 bases lying between them. In DNA, the CDR3 is TGCGCCAGCAGCTTGAGTCAGGACTACGAGCAGTACTTC. Translation: CASSLSQDYEQYF.

The V and J genes are TRBV12-3 or TRBV12-4 and TRBJ1-2; D perhaps matches TRBD1 (5 bases). This CDR3 spans 15 amino acids. Trimming pared 6 bases from V and 3 bases from J, leaving 17 bases between. CDR3 protein: CASRRFGAYDYGYTF. CDR3 DNA: TGTGCCAGCAGACGGTTTGGGGCTTATGACTATGGCTACACCTTC.

This clonotype was counted at least ten times. The genes are TRBV29-1 and TRBJ1-1; no clear D. V was cut by 7 bases and J by 1 base, with 10 bases left in between. The germline CDR1 and CDR2 sequences are SQVTM and ANQGSEA. The CDR3 has 12 amino acids. CDR3 nucleotides: TGCAGCGGCCTGGATCCGAACACTGAAGCTTTCTTT. It specifies CSGLDPNTEAFF. The variable domain in full, with the rest retrieved from reference TRBV29-1 and TRBJ1-1, is SAVISQKPSRDICQRGTSLTIQCQVDSQVTMMFWYRQQPGQSLTLIATANQGSEATYESGFVIDKFPISRPNLTFSTLTVSNMSPEDSSIYLCSGLDPNTEAFFGQGTRLTVV.

This clonotype turned up a few times. The J gene is TRBJ2-5, the V gene TRBV5-1, with 7 bases lining up with TRBD2. V lost 0 bases, J lost 3 bases, and 8 bases stayed unmatched. Germline CDR1 SGHRS, CDR2 YFSETQ. This CDR3 has 16 amino acids. The CDR3 DNA sequence: TGCGCCAGCAGCTTGGCCGGGGGGTCGGGGGAAGAGACCCAGTACTTC. Residues: CASSLAGGSGEETQYF.